This T cell receptor (beta chain) came from a study of T cell responses to AZD1222 COVID-19 vaccine. Study as a whole: Second-dose groups at about 4 or about 12 weeks were pooled.

A note on this clone: Its target is unknown.

V was shortened by 0 bases and J by 4 bases, with 12 bases between the two germline ends. The CDR3 is made up of 15 amino acids. CDR1 and CDR2 (germline): SGHRS, YFSETQ. Here immunoSEQ multiplex PCR was the method, and the copy in TCRdb shows in-frame clones only, minus some. This table has tens of thousands of clones, 85% to 90% appearing once. Findings and limits, study-wide: Vaccine-related CD4 TCRs covered spike, predominating at 160-218 and 743-854. Two AZD1222 administrations were followed by greater Spike-specific TCR breadth and depth. White British people made up most donors, females outnumbered males, and clonal diversity was possibly underestimated.

The material sequenced was peripheral blood, taken on day 0 of AZD1222 vaccination. The TCR comes from an adult in good health. The chain employs TRBV5-1 and TRBJ2-3; D is possibly TRBD2 (6 bases). DNA of the CDR3: TGCGCCAGCAGCTTGGACGCGGGATTTGCAGATACGCAGTATTTT. Translation: CASSLDAGFADTQYF.